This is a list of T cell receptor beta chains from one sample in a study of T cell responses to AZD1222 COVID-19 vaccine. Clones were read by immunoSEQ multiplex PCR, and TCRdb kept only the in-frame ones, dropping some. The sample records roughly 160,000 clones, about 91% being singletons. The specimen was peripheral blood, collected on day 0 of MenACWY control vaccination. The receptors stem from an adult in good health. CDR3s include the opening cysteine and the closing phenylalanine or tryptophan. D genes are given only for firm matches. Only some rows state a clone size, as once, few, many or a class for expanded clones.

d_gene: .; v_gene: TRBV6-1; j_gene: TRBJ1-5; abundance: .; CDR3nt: TGTGCCAGCAGTGAAGCACGGACGATTCAGCCCCAGCATTTT; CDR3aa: CASSEARTIQPQHF
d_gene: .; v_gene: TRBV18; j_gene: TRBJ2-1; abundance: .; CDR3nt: TGTGCCAGCTCACCAAAGAGGACCGTCTACAATGAGCAGTTCTTC; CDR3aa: CASSPKRTVYNEQFF
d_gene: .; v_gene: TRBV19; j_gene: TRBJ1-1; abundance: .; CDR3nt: TGTGCCAGTACCCAAGATTCGCGGACCACTGAAGCTTTCTTT; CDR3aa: CASTQDSRTTEAFF
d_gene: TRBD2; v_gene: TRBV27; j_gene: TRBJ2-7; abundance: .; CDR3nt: TGTGCCAGCAGGGGCAGGACTAGCGGGAGCATGTCCTACGAGCAGTACTTC; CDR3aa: CASRGRTSGSMSYEQYF
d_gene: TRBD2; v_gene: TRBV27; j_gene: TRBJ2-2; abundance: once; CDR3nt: TGTGCCAGCAGTTCAGCGGGACGTGGCACCGGGGAGCTGTTTTTT; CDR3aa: CASSSAGRGTGELFF
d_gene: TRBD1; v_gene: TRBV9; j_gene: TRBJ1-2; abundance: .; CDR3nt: TGTGCCAGCAGGCCTACAGGGGGCCTCTATGGCTACACCTTC; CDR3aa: CASRPTGGLYGYTF
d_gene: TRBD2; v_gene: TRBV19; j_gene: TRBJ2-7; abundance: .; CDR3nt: TGTGCCAGTAGTATGGGAGGGACTAGCGGGAGTATCCGATCCGAGCAGTACTTC; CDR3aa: CASSMGGTSGSIRSEQYF
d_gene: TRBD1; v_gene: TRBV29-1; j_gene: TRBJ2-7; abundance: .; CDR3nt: TGCAGCGTCGCCTCGACAGGGGATGGCGAGCAGTACTTC; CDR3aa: CSVASTGDGEQYF
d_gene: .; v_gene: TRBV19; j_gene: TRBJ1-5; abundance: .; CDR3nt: TGTGCCAGTAGTATAGGATACGGTTGGCCCCAGCATTTT; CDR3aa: CASSIGYGWPQHF
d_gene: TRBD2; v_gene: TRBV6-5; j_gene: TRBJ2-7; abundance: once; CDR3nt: TGTGCCAGCCGGGGGGAGGCAAGCCTTAGGGGCGAGCAGTACTTC; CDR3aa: CASRGEASLRGEQYF
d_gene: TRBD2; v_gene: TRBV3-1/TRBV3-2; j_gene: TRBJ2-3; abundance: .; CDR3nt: TGTGCCAGCAGCCCTCCCCTGGGGACTAGCGGGAGTTATACGCAGTATTTT; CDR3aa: CASSPPLGTSGSYTQYF
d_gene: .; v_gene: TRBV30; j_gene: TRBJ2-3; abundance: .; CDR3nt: TGTGCCTGGAGTGTACAAGTCCCCCTTGGCACAGATACGCAGTATTTT; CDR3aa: CAWSVQVPLGTDTQYF
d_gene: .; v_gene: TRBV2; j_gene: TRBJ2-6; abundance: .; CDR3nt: TGTGCCAGCAGTAAGACATTCTCTGGGGCCAACGTCCTGACTTTC; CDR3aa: CASSKTFSGANVLTF
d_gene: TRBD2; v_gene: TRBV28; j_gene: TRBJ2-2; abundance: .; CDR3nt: TGTGCCAGCAGTAACCCGACCGTTTGGCGGGAGGGCCAAAGGAACACCGGGGAGCTGTTTTTT; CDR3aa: CASSNPTVWREGQRNTGELFF
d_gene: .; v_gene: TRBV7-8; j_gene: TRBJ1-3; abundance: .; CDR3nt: TGTGCCAGCAGCCCAGGGGACATCTCTGGAAACACCATATATTTT; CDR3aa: CASSPGDISGNTIYF
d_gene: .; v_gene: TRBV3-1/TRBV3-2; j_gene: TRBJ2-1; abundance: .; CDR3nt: TGTGCCAGCAGCCAAGATAAGATGGCTGTAGGTGAGCAGTTCTTC; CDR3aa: CASSQDKMAVGEQFF
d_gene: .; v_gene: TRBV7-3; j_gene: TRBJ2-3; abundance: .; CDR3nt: TGTGCCAGCAGACTCATTGGTATGACAGATACGCAGTATTTT; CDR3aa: CASRLIGMTDTQYF
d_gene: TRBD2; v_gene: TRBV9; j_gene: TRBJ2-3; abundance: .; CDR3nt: TGTGCCAGCAGCGTAGCCAGCGGGAGGGCCGTGGATACGCAGTATTTT; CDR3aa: CASSVASGRAVDTQYF
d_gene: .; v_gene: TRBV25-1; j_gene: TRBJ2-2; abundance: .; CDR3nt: TGTGCCAGCAGTGAATATTGGGGAGGCACCGGGGAGCTGTTTTTT; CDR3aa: CASSEYWGGTGELFF
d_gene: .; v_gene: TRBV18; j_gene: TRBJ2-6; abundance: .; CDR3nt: TGTGCCAGCTCACCCCAGGGGCAGAGCTCTGGGGCCAACGTCCTGACTTTC; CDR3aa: CASSPQGQSSGANVLTF
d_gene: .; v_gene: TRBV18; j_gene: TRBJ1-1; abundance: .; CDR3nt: TGTGCCAGCTCACCCCGACATCTAGGAGGGCAGAACACTGAAGCTTTCTTT; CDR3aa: CASSPRHLGGQNTEAFF
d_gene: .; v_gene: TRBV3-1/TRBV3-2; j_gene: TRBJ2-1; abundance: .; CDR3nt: TGTGCCAGCAGCCAGGGTGACTATGTATATGAGCAGTTCTTC; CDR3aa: CASSQGDYVYEQFF
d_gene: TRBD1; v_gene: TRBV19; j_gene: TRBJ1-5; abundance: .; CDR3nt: TGTGCCAGTAGCATTGCCGGGACAGGGGGGTCTCAGCCCCAGCATTTT; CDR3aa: CASSIAGTGGSQPQHF
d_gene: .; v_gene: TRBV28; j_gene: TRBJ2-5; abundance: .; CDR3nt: TGTGCCAGCAGACGCCTCATGGACGGTCCGGTTGAGACCCAGTACTTC; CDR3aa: CASRRLMDGPVETQYF
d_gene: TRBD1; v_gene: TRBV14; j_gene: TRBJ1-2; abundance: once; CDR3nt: TGTGCCAGCAGCCCAGGGGGCTGGGGCTACACCTTC; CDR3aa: CASSPGGWGYTF
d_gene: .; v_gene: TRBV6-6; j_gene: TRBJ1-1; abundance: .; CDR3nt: TGTGCCAGCCGCCACCGGAGGGTGAACACTGAAGCTTTCTTT; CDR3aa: CASRHRRVNTEAFF
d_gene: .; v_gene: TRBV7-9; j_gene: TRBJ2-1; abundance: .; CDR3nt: TGTGCCAGCAGCTTAGGGCCTGCTTCCTACAATGAGCAGTTCTTC; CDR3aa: CASSLGPASYNEQFF
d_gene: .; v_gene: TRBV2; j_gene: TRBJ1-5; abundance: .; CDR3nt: TGTGCCAGCAGTAGAATGGGACAAGCTAATCAGCCCCAGCATTTT; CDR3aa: CASSRMGQANQPQHF
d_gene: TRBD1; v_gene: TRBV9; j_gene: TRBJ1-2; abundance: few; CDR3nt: TGTGCCAGCAGCGGGCAGGGACAGGGCGTGAACTATGGCTACACCTTC; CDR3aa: CASSGQGQGVNYGYTF
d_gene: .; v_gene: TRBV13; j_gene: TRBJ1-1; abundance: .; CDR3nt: TGTGCCAGCAGCGGTACAGGGTGGGGGACTGAAGCTTTCTTT; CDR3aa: CASSGTGWGTEAFF
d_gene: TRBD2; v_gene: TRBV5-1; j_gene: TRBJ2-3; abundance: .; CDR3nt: TGCGCCAGCAGCTTGGGCGGGACTAGCGGGGGCACAGATACGCAGTATTTT; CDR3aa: CASSLGGTSGGTDTQYF
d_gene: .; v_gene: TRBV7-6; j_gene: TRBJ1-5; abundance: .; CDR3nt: TGTGCCAGCAGCTTATGGAGCAATCAGCCCCAGCATTTT; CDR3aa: CASSLWSNQPQHF